The 10 T cell receptor beta chains listed next were all sequenced from one sample in a study of regulatory dendritic cells for organ transplantation. Using immunoSEQ multiplex PCR, the repertoire was profiled, and TCRdb retains in-frame clones only, with some absent. Among almost 30,000 clones listed, roughly 85% were seen once. Sequencing input: memory CD4+ T cells from blood. As to subset: CD45RO+ memory T cells. The source of these receptors is a human donor in good health.

This sequence joins TRBV28 and TRBJ2-7; 9 bases fit TRBD2. After removal of 7 bases from V and 12 bases from J, the junction contained 7 bases not matched to a gene. Germline CDR1 MDHEN, CDR2 SYDVKM. The CDR3 has 11 residues. This CDR3 is CASMGGRALYF. Written as DNA, the CDR3 is TGTGCCAGCATGGGCGGGAGGGCGTTGTACTTC. The whole variable domain, filled in from reference TRBV28 and TRBJ2-7, reads DVKVTQSSRYLVKRTGEKVFLECVQDMDHENMFWYRQDPGLGLRLIYFSYDVKMKEKGDIPEGYSVSREKKERFSLILESASTNQTSMYLCASMGGRALYFGPGTRLTVT.

This clone was seen only a few times. The genes are TRBV2 and TRBJ2-1; D possibly uses TRBD1 or TRBD2 (6 bases each). CDR1 and CDR2 (germline): SNHLY, FYNNEI. V was pared by 3 bases and J by 2 bases, with 11 bases between. The CDR3 sequence is 15 residues long. The CDR3 region is CASSESGATYNEQFF. CDR3 DNA: TGTGCCAGCAGTGAGTCGGGGGCCACCTACAATGAGCAGTTCTTC. Supplemented by reference TRBV2 and TRBJ2-1, the full variable domain reads EPEVTQTPSHQVTQMGQEVILRCVPISNHLYFYWYRQILGQKVEFLVSFYNNEISEKSEIFDDQFSVERPDGSNFTLKIRSTKLEDSAMYFCASSESGATYNEQFFGPGTRLTVL.

This chain links TRBV30 with TRBJ1-2, with D possibly matching TRBD1 (6 bases). CDR1 is GTSNPN, CDR2 SVGIG, per germline (reference sequence). V was pared by 0 bases and J by 0 bases, with 11 bases between. The CDR3 consists of 15 residues. The CDR3 nucleotides read TGTGCCTGGAGTGTACTCAGGGGTCCTAACTATGGCTACACCTTC. Its protein product is CAWSVLRGPNYGYTF.

V usage is TRBV2 and J usage is TRBJ2-1, with 13 bases aligning to TRBD2. Germline CDR1 and CDR2: SNHLY and FYNNEI. The CDR3 contains 13 residues. Germline trimming cut 9 bases from V and 9 bases from J; bases unmatched to any gene: 5. The CDR3 spells CARGLAGEREQFF. The CDR3, as DNA: TGTGCCAGAGGACTAGCGGGAGAACGTGAGCAGTTCTTC.

The chain carries TRBV7-6 and TRBJ2-1, with TRBD1 matching over 11 bases. Germline lookup yields CDR1 SGHVS and CDR2 FNYEAQ. V lost 2 bases, J lost 2 bases, and 11 bases stayed unmatched. CDR3 length equals 19 residues. The CDR3 spells CASSLTPRDRGYTYNEQFF. CDR3 DNA sequence: TGTGCCAGCAGCTTAACGCCTAGGGACAGGGGGTATACCTACAATGAGCAGTTCTTC.

This sequence joins TRBV5-5 and TRBJ1-6, with 9 bases aligning to TRBD1. CDR3 size: 16 residues. Germline-derived CDR1 and CDR2 are SGHKS and YYEKEE (reference sequence). Trimming removed 4 bases from V and 2 bases from J; junction bases left unmatched: 4. The CDR3 region has the DNA TGTGCCAGCAGCCGGGGACAGGGAACCTATAATTCACCCCTCCACTTT. Residues: CASSRGQGTYNSPLHF. Full variable domain (rest looked up from reference TRBV5-5 and TRBJ1-6): DAGVTQSPTHLIKTRGQQVTLRCSPISGHKSVSWYQQVLGQGPQFIFQYYEKEERGRGNFPDRFSARQFPNYSSELNVNALLLGDSALYLCASSRGQGTYNSPLHFGNGTRLTVT.

This sequence joins TRBV30 and TRBJ1-3; perhaps TRBD1 as D (6 bases). The length of the CDR3 is 13 residues. Germline V gene data show CDR1 as GTSNPN and CDR2 as SVGIG (reference sequence). The V end was cut by 8 bases, the J end by 0 bases, with 11 bases between. The CDR3 DNA follows: TGTGCCGGGGGGGGACACTCTGGAAACACCATATATTTT. It codes for CAGGGHSGNTIYF.

In this sample, this clone turned up a few times. The CDR3 reads CASSRTGGRYQPQHF. CDR3 coding DNA: TGTGCCAGCAGCCGGACAGGGGGCAGGTATCAGCCCCAGCATTTT. The chain joins TRBV28 to TRBJ1-5; TRBD1 aligns across 11 bases. The ends lost 6 bases at V and 5 bases at J; junction bases unmatched: 6. This CDR3 has 15 residues. Germline CDR1 is MDHEN and CDR2 is SYDVKM.

This rearrangement joins TRBV7-2 to TRBJ1-1; D not resolved. Germline CDR1 reads SGHTA; CDR2 reads FQGNSA. V gave up 2 bases and J gave up 2 bases, with 6 bases separating them. This CDR3 spans 13 amino acids. The CDR3 nucleotides read TGTGCCAGCAGCTTACGAAGAAACACTGAAGCTTTCTTT. Protein: CASSLRRNTEAFF.

A single count supports this clone. The chain uses TRBV28 and TRBJ1-1, with D possibly matching TRBD1 (5 bases). From germline, CDR1 is MDHEN and CDR2 SYDVKM. This CDR3 comprises 14 residues. Trimming pared 9 bases from V and 5 bases from J, leaving 19 bases between. In DNA form, the CDR3 reads TGTGCCAGTCCGGGATCCCAGGGTCGGACTGAAGCTTTCTTT. Encoded protein: CASPGSQGRTEAFF.